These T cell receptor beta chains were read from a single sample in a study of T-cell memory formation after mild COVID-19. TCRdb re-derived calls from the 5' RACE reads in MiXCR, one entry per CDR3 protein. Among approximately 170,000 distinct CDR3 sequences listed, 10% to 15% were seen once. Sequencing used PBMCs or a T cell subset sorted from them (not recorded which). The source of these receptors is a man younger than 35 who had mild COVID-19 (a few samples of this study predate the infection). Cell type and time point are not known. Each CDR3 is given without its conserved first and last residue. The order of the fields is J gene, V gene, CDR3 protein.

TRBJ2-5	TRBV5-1	ASSDAPDGAETQY
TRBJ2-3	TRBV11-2	ASSFSGVPDTQY
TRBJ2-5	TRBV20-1	SARDRAQETQY
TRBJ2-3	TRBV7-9	ASSLGGTQY
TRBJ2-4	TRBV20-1	SARREGKNIQY
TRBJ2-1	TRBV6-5	ASSRALTGGSEQF
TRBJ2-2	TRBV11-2	ASRPQPGELF
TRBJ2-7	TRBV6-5	ASSTSGTQRHEQY
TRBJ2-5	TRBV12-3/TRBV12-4	ASSFAGQETQY
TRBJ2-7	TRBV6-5	ASSYSGAYEQY
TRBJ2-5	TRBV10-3	AISESEVGGQETQY
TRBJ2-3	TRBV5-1	ASSLGTSGFTDTQY
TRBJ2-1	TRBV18	ASSPQDLAYNEQF
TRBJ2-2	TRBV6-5	ASSYRGTSGGITGELF
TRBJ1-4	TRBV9	ASSRTGTEKLF
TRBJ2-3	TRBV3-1	ASSRGTYLSTDTQY
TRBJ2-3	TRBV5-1	ASSLPGSDYPDTQY